Described below is a single T cell receptor (beta chain) sequence and its context. These data belong to a study of shared clonotypes between healthy human individuals. Study in general: A couple of women and a few men aged 18 to 49 made up the donors.

Under the authors' procedure: Filtering differed because ImmunoSEQ produced junction-only sequences that carried no quality scores. Only in-frame clones appear in the TCRdb table, and some are missing; sequencing was by immunoSEQ multiplex PCR. Clone size and V and J calls were adopted from that table, with D and trimming inferred from the DNA. The top ten hold around 0.4% of the sample, which has some 2,500,000 clones, under 95% seen once. Germline loops: CDR1 SQVTM, CDR2 ANQGSEA. CDR3 length equals 14 residues. V lost 5 bases and J lost 4, with 16 bases in between. The gene calls are TRBV29-1 and TRBJ2-3; D may be TRBD1 (5 bases). The specimen was naive CD4+ T cells from PBMCs. The subset denotes: CD45RA+ positively selected. The clonotype originates from a man aged 18 to 35 in good health. Some clones in this sample may be carry-over from other donors' samples. CDR3 amino acids: CSVLRGQGADTQYF. The CDR3 DNA reads as TGCAGCGTTCTTCGCGGCCAGGGCGCAGATACGCAGTATTTT.